The 30 T cell receptor beta chains reported below all come from one sample, sequenced in a study of cytomegalovirus exposure and HLA in healthy donors. Primers included in the PCR were 60 Vbeta and 13 Jbeta primers. Clones were sequenced by immunoSEQ multiplex PCR, and TCRdb holds only the in-frame ones, with some missing. The sample has over 100,000 clones; over 70% are singletons. The specimen sequenced was PBMCs. These receptor sequences come from a woman in her forties in good health and CMV-seronegative.

This clone has only a few counts. This chain joins TRBV6-1 and TRBJ1-2; TRBD1 aligns across 9 bases. Germline V gives CDR1 MNHNS, CDR2 SASEGT. CDR3 length: 14 residues. The V segment lost 4 bases and the J segment 6 bases; nucleotides outside the gene matches: 6. The CDR3 sequence: CASSVSDRGNGYTF. Here the CDR3 DNA reads TGTGCCAGCAGTGTTTCGGACAGGGGAAATGGCTACACCTTC.

V usage is TRBV14 and J usage is TRBJ1-6, with 9 bases matching TRBD1. Germline CDR1 and CDR2: SGHDN and FVKESK. Trimming removed 7 bases from V and 7 bases from J; junction bases left unmatched: 5. The CDR3 extends over 14 amino acids. The CDR3: CASTGTGLNSPLHF. In DNA form, the CDR3 reads TGTGCCAGCACCGGGACAGGGCTAAATTCACCCCTCCACTTT.

This sequence joins TRBV14 and TRBJ1-1, with D possibly being TRBD1 (5 bases). V lost 3 bases and J 0 bases, leaving 11 bases between the germline ends. The CDR3 spans 15 residues. Germline-derived CDR1 and CDR2 are SGHDN and FVKESK. As DNA, the CDR3 is TGTGCCAGCAGCCAGGACACCCTCATGAACACTGAAGCTTTCTTT. Translation gives CASSQDTLMNTEAFF. Together with reference TRBV14 and TRBJ1-1, the CDR3 gives the full variable domain: EAGVTQFPSHSVIEKGQTVTLRCDPISGHDNLYWYRRVMGKEIKFLLHFVKESKQDESGMPNNRFLAERTGGTYSTLKVQPAELEDSGVYFCASSQDTLMNTEAFFGQGTRLTVV.

This clone was seen a single time. This sequence joins TRBV7-9 and TRBJ1-1; D is unresolved. The CDR3 is 10 amino acids. Germline assignment: CDR1 SEHNR and CDR2 FQNEAQ (reference sequence). Deletions cut 10 bases from V and 13 bases from J, with 16 bases between. CDR3 nucleotide sequence: TGTGCCACCTTTCGGGTCGGTTTTTTCTTT. Its protein is CATFRVGFFF.

The chain uses TRBV7-9 and TRBJ2-3; TRBD2 matches at 7 bases. CDR1 SEHNR and CDR2 FQNEAQ come from the germline V gene (reference sequence). This CDR3 is built from 11 residues. Trimming cost V 5 bases and J 9 bases; bases outside gene matches: 2. The DNA for the CDR3 is TGTGCCAGCAGCGAGCGGGGAACGCAGTATTTT. Protein sequence: CASSERGTQYF.

This chain links TRBV13 with TRBJ2-5; D perhaps matches TRBD2 (6 bases). This CDR3 contains 14 residues. The V and J ends lost 5 bases and 5 bases respectively, with 15 bases between them. The germline CDR1 and CDR2 sequences are PRHDT and FYEKMQ (reference sequence). In DNA form, the CDR3 reads TGTGCCAGCAGCCCAGCGGGCGGATCGGAGACCCAGTACTTC. As protein: CASSPAGGSETQYF.

V and J are TRBV6-5 and TRBJ1-2; D is unclear. The CDR3 extends over 13 amino acids. The germline gives CDR1 MNHEY, CDR2 SVGAGI. Trimming shortened V by 5 bases and J by 2 bases, and 9 bases separated the two germline ends. The CDR3 DNA follows: TGTGCCAGCAGTCCGGGAGGGAACTATGGCTACACCTTC. Translating it yields CASSPGGNYGYTF.

The chain has TRBV7-2 and TRBJ2-7, with 9 bases fitting TRBD1. The V and J ends lost 5 bases and 0 bases, in that order; junction bases with no gene match: 5. The CDR3 extends over 15 amino acids. Germline CDR1 SGHTA, CDR2 FQGNSA. CDR3 protein: CASSQDRGGSYEQYF. The CDR3 nucleotides are TGTGCCAGCAGCCAGGACAGGGGAGGCTCCTACGAGCAGTACTTC.

The chain links TRBV6-6 to TRBJ1-3, with D possibly matching TRBD1 (5 bases). Germline values: CDR1 MNHNY, CDR2 SVGAGI (reference sequence). Trimming removed 0 bases from V and 4 bases from J, with 13 bases in between. The CDR3 contains 16 residues. Here the CDR3 reads CASSYSIETEGNTIYF. The CDR3 DNA sequence: TGTGCCAGCAGTTACTCGATCGAGACAGAGGGAAACACCATATATTTT.

This clone was detected only a few times. This chain links TRBV4-2 with TRBJ1-1; no definite D call. This CDR3 spans 13 amino acids. In germline, CDR1 is LGHNA, CDR2 YNFKEQ. V was cut by 3 bases and J by 1 base, with 6 bases left in between. The CDR3: CASSHTGNTEAFF. The DNA of the CDR3 is TGTGCCAGCAGCCATACCGGGAACACTGAAGCTTTCTTT.

A single count supports this clone. V gene TRBV2 combines with J gene TRBJ2-4; 7 bases fit TRBD1. The CDR3 is 15 residues long. The V and J ends lost 5 bases and 1 base, in that order; junction bases with no gene match: 5. Germline V gene data show CDR1 as SNHLY and CDR2 as FYNNEI. Here the CDR3 reads CASSKGGTAKNIQYF. The CDR3 nucleotides are TGTGCCAGCAGTAAAGGGGGCACGGCCAAAAACATTCAGTACTTC. Full variable domain (remainder filled in from reference TRBV2 and TRBJ2-4): EPEVTQTPSHQVTQMGQEVILRCVPISNHLYFYWYRQILGQKVEFLVSFYNNEISEKSEIFDDQFSVERPDGSNFTLKIRSTKLEDSAMYFCASSKGGTAKNIQYFGAGTRLSVL.

The V call is TRBV6-1, the J call TRBJ1-2; no definite D call. The germline gives CDR1 MNHNS, CDR2 SASEGT. The germline V and J ends were trimmed by 4 bases and 8 bases, with 8 bases remaining between them. The CDR3 spans 11 residues. The CDR3 DNA follows: TGTGCCAGCAGTGGACTATCCGGCTACACCTTC. Amino acid sequence: CASSGLSGYTF.

The chain carries TRBV15 and TRBJ1-1, with a tentative D call TRBD1 (6 bases). The length of the CDR3 is 15 residues. Looked up from germline, CDR1 is LNHNV and CDR2 is YYDKDF (reference sequence). Trimming left V 0 bases short and J 4 bases short, with 12 bases between. The CDR3: CATSRDFGRGTEAFF. The CDR3 region has the DNA TGTGCCACCAGCAGAGATTTCGGCAGGGGCACTGAAGCTTTCTTT.

J is TRBJ1-2 and V is TRBV12-5; tentatively, D is TRBD1 (6 bases). This CDR3 has 14 residues. Germline-derived CDR1 and CDR2 are LGHNT and FRNRAP. Trimming pared 10 bases from V and 4 bases from J, leaving 19 bases between. CDR3 nucleotides: TGTGCTACTGCCCAGGAAGGGGGAGCCTATGGCTACACCTTC. Residues: CATAQEGGAYGYTF.

The CDR3 nucleotides are TGTGCCAGCAGCTTAGAACTAGCGGGGGGAGGTGAGCAGTTCTTC. Its protein is CASSLELAGGGEQFF. The V call is TRBV5-4, the J call TRBJ2-1, with TRBD2 identical over 12 bases. The length of the CDR3 is 15 residues. V trimming: 2 bases; J trimming: 9 bases; junction bases outside the gene matches: 6. CDR1 and CDR2 (germline): SGHNT, YYREEE (reference sequence).

In its sample, this clone was seen a few times. The chain uses TRBV2 and TRBJ2-5; no firm D call. V was cut by 4 bases and J by 5 bases, with 14 bases left in between. Germline V gives CDR1 SNHLY, CDR2 FYNNEI. The CDR3 length is 14 residues. CDR3 nucleotide sequence: TGTGCCAGCAGTGCACGACCTAACGGGGAGACCCAGTACTTC. As protein: CASSARPNGETQYF. Complete variable domain (other parts from reference TRBV2 and TRBJ2-5): EPEVTQTPSHQVTQMGQEVILRCVPISNHLYFYWYRQILGQKVEFLVSFYNNEISEKSEIFDDQFSVERPDGSNFTLKIRSTKLEDSAMYFCASSARPNGETQYFGPGTRLLVL.

This CDR3 is CASSQDSRDRYGYTF. The CDR3 DNA follows: TGCGCCAGCAGCCAAGATTCACGGGATCGCTATGGCTACACCTTC. The V gene is TRBV4-3, the J gene TRBJ1-2; D not certain. CDR3 length: 15 amino acids. Germline CDR1 reads LGHNA; CDR2 reads YSLEER. V shed 0 bases and J shed 4 bases, with 12 bases lying between them.

V usage is TRBV29-1 and J usage is TRBJ1-4; 11 nucleotides match TRBD1. The CDR3 is 13 residues long. V dropped 7 bases and J dropped 8; count of bases not matched to a gene: 6. Germline V gene lookup returns CDR1 SQVTM and CDR2 ANQGSEA. In nucleotides, the CDR3 is TGCAGCGCCAGGACAGGGGGCAGGGAAAAACTGTTTTTT. It is translated as CSARTGGREKLFF.

The chain combines TRBV19 with TRBJ1-2; TRBD1 matches 10 bases. The germline gives CDR1 LNHDA, CDR2 SQIVND (reference sequence). CDR3 length equals 15 residues. J gave up 0 bases and V 8 bases, and 6 bases lay outside the gene matches. The DNA of the CDR3 is TGTGCCAGTGCACCGGGACAGGGGACTAACTATGGCTACACCTTC. Amino acids: CASAPGQGTNYGYTF.

This clone was detected once. This rearrangement joins TRBV7-9 to TRBJ2-3, with D uncertain. The CDR3 totals 12 residues. CDR1 and CDR2 (germline): SEHNR, FQNEAQ (reference sequence). Trimming cost V 0 bases and J 5 bases, with 3 bases left between them. The CDR3 bases are TGTGCCAGCAGCTTAGCCAGAGATACGCAGTATTTT. This codes for CASSLARDTQYF. Using reference TRBV7-9 and TRBJ2-3 for the parts outside the CDR3, the full variable domain is DTGVSQNPRHKITKRGQNVTFRCDPISEHNRLYWYRQTLGQGPEFLTYFQNEAQLEKSRLLSDRFSAERPKGSFSTLEIQRTEQGDSAMYLCASSLARDTQYFGPGTRLTVL.

The chain recombines TRBV5-1 with TRBJ1-5; D ambiguous. Germline loops: CDR1 SGHRS, CDR2 YFSETQ. The V end was cut by 1 base, the J end by 3 bases, with 11 bases between. This CDR3 region has 15 residues. The CDR3 sequence: CASSLTDPANQPQHF. Here the CDR3 DNA reads TGCGCCAGCAGCTTGACAGATCCCGCCAATCAGCCCCAGCATTTT.

This clone turned up a few times. The chain joins TRBV5-1 to TRBJ2-5; possible D gene TRBD2, 6 bases. The CDR3 is made up of 16 amino acids. Germline V gene lookup returns CDR1 SGHRS and CDR2 YFSETQ. The V gene lost 2 bases and the J gene lost 2 bases, with 16 bases spanning the gap. The DNA of the CDR3 is TGCGCCAGCAGCTTAGGTACTAGCATTGATCAAGAGACCCAGTACTTC. Its translation is CASSLGTSIDQETQYF.

The chain carries TRBV7-9 and TRBJ1-5; 8 positions agree with TRBD1. Germline assignment: CDR1 SEHNR and CDR2 FQNEAQ (reference sequence). Germline trimming cut 5 bases from V and 1 base from J; bases unmatched to any gene: 10. The CDR3 is 17 amino acids. The CDR3 DNA sequence: TGTGCCAGCAGCCCGGCGTCAGGGGGCTGGAGCAATCAGCCCCAGCATTTT. It is translated as CASSPASGGWSNQPQHF.

This chain's CDR3 is CASSLSRTAGNTIYF. The DNA of the CDR3 is TGTGCCAGCAGCTTATCGAGGACAGCTGGAAACACCATATATTTT. V gene TRBV11-1 combines with J gene TRBJ1-3, with D tentatively TRBD1 (6 bases). The CDR3 is made up of 15 amino acids. Germline CDR1 SGHAT, CDR2 FQDESV (reference sequence). With 2 bases removed from V and 2 bases from J, the gap between germline ends came to 10 bases.

This sequence joins TRBV11-1 and TRBJ2-2, with TRBD2 identical over 10 bases. The CDR3 totals 14 residues. V shed 6 bases and J 6 bases; nucleotides not matched to a gene: 4. Germline-derived CDR1 and CDR2 are SGHAT and FQDESV (reference sequence). The CDR3, as DNA: TGTGCCAGCAGACTAGCGGGGAGGTCCGGGGAGCTGTTTTTT. Translating it yields CASRLAGRSGELFF.

This chain joins TRBV9 and TRBJ1-2; D possibly corresponds to TRBD1 (6 bases). This CDR3 spans 15 amino acids. Trimming stripped 4 bases from V and 0 bases from J, with 13 bases between. The germline CDR1 and CDR2 sequences are SGDLS and YYNGEE. The CDR3 protein is CASSPGRTANYGYTF. The CDR3 region has the DNA TGTGCCAGCAGCCCAGGACGGACAGCTAACTATGGCTACACCTTC.

The chain is built from TRBV5-4 and TRBJ2-5, with 11 bases that match TRBD2. The CDR3 has 15 amino acids. CDR1 is SGHNT, CDR2 YYREEE, per germline (reference sequence). V lost 4 bases and J lost 5; bases outside the gene matches: 7. In DNA form, the CDR3 reads TGTGCCAGCAGCCCCGGGACTAGCGGCTGGGAGACCCAGTACTTC. Amino acids: CASSPGTSGWETQYF. Using reference TRBV5-4 and TRBJ2-5 for the parts outside the CDR3, the full variable domain is ETGVTQSPTHLIKTRGQQVTLRCSSQSGHNTVSWYQQALGQGPQFIFQYYREEENGRGNFPPRFSGLQFPNYSSELNVNALELDDSALYLCASSPGTSGWETQYFGPGTRLLVL.

The chain couples TRBV30 to TRBJ2-5; D is possibly TRBD1 (6 bases). Trimming left V 1 base short and J 4 bases short, with 7 bases between. This CDR3 has 12 residues. Germline CDR1 GTSNPN, CDR2 SVGIG (reference sequence). The CDR3 reads CAWSADRETQYF. DNA of the CDR3: TGTGCCTGGAGTGCGGACAGAGAGACCCAGTACTTC.

The CDR3 loop is CASSVDQRGSGELFF. The CDR3 DNA follows: TGTGCCAGCAGCGTAGACCAGCGGGGGTCCGGGGAGCTGTTTTTT. The rearrangement uses TRBV9 and TRBJ2-2; 8 bases line up with TRBD2. V shed 0 bases, J shed 6 bases, and the junction held 4 bases outside the gene matches. The CDR3 totals 15 residues. Germline loops: CDR1 SGDLS, CDR2 YYNGEE.

V is TRBV5-1 and J is TRBJ2-3, with TRBD2 identical over 8 bases. V shed 1 base, J shed 2 bases, and the junction held 9 bases outside the gene matches. The CDR3 has 17 amino acids. CDR1 and CDR2 (germline): SGHRS, YFSETQ. The CDR3 sequence is CASSLKAGGIITDTQYF. The DNA for the CDR3 is TGCGCCAGCAGCTTGAAGGCGGGGGGTATAATCACAGATACGCAGTATTTT.